Following are 5 T cell receptor beta chains from one sample sequenced in a study of shared clonotypes between healthy human individuals. Measured with immunoSEQ multiplex PCR; TCRdb has only the in-frame clones, and not every one. The sample has hundreds of thousands of clones; about two thirds are singletons. The sequenced sample was memory CD4+ T cells sorted from blood. The subset is: CD45RA-negative fraction. The receptors were gathered from a woman aged 25-40 years in good health.

The sample holds many counts of this clone. The rearrangement uses TRBV19 and TRBJ1-5, with TRBD1 matching 7 bases. V lost 3 bases, J lost 4 bases, and 6 bases stayed unmatched. This CDR3 has 15 residues. The germline gives CDR1 LNHDA, CDR2 SQIVND (reference sequence). The CDR3 nucleotides are TGTGCCAGTAGTATCGACAGGGCCTGGAATCAGCCCCAGCATTTT. Its translation: CASSIDRAWNQPQHF.

On this clone: Other DNA variants within this sample encode the same CDR3. This rearrangement joins TRBV5-4 to TRBJ1-1; D is possibly TRBD1 (6 bases). The V gene's germline CDR1 is SGHNT and CDR2 YYREEE (reference sequence). The CDR3 has 15 amino acids. V lost 0 bases to trimming and J lost 2 bases, with 11 bases between them. CDR3 nucleotides: TGTGCCAGCAGCTTGGGGGGGCGGCGAAACACTGAAGCTTTCTTT. Residues: CASSLGGRRNTEAFF.

Only a few counts were recorded for this clone. The chain uses TRBV2 and TRBJ1-5; D gene ambiguous. Germline V gene lookup returns CDR1 SNHLY and CDR2 FYNNEI. The length of the CDR3 is 14 residues. Between the trimmed V and J ends, which lost 3 bases and 7 bases, there was a span of 13 bases. CDR3 loop: CASSEVVVIQPQHF. The DNA of the CDR3 is TGTGCCAGCAGTGAGGTCGTTGTAATCCAGCCCCAGCATTTT.

The chain couples TRBV5-1 to TRBJ1-2; D is undetermined. Germline V lookup: CDR1 SGHRS, CDR2 YFSETQ. Trimming shortened V by 1 base and J by 8 bases, and 12 bases separated the two germline ends. The CDR3 is 13 residues long. CDR3 amino acids: CASSLSTASGYTF. CDR3 bases: TGCGCCAGCAGCTTGTCAACTGCTAGCGGCTACACCTTC.

This chain connects TRBV6-5 to TRBJ1-4; D call uncertain. Germline V gives CDR1 MNHEY, CDR2 SVGAGI. Between the trimmed V and J ends, which lost 7 bases and 8 bases, there was a span of 14 bases. The CDR3 extends over 13 amino acids. The CDR3 DNA is TGTGCCAGCAAGAAGGCAGGAGGAGAAAAACTGTTTTTT. It specifies CASKKAGGEKLFF.